These 32 T cell receptor beta chains were sequenced from one sample in a study of CD8 T cells in Susac syndrome. The RNA input was about 0.5 to 1 ug, and it was reverse transcribed with random hexamers. TCRdb ran MiXCR on the immunoSEQ multiplex PCR reads and lists one entry per CDR3 protein. The sample consists of 150,000 to 200,000 distinct CDR3 sequences, approximately 94% of them appearing once. The sample comprised CD4+ T cells from PBMCs. The receptors stem from a human donor in good health.

The chain links TRBV27 to TRBJ1-4; TRBD1 matches at 7 bases. The CDR3 is 16 amino acids. The germline V gene encodes CDR1 MNHEY and CDR2 SMNVEV (reference sequence). V was clipped by 3 bases and J by 0 bases; unmatched bases: 4. As DNA, the CDR3 is TGTGCCAGCAGTTTTAACAGGGGAACAACTAATGAAAAACTGTTTTTT. Translation gives CASSFNRGTTNEKLFF.

This chain links TRBV15 with TRBJ1-5; 9 bases are shared with TRBD1. Germline CDR1 is LNHNV and CDR2 is YYDKDF (reference sequence). The CDR3 spans 20 residues. V shed 0 bases, J shed 2 bases, and the junction held 14 bases outside the gene matches. The CDR3 reads CATSRDYQPGRTGGNQPQHF. The DNA for the CDR3 is TGTGCCACCAGCAGAGACTATCAACCCGGTCGGACAGGGGGCAATCAGCCCCAGCATTTT.

This sequence joins TRBV12-3 or TRBV12-4 and TRBJ2-1; D not resolved. This CDR3 is 17 amino acids long. V was clipped by 6 bases and J by 2 bases, with 20 bases between them. CDR3 coding DNA: TGTGCCAGCAGCACGTATCCTGGGCCGACGACCTACAATGAGCAGTTCTTC. The encoded protein is CASSTYPGPTTYNEQFF.

This chain joins TRBV7-3 and TRBJ1-2; 8 bases align to TRBD1. The V gene end was trimmed by 5 bases and the J gene end by 11 bases; junction bases not matched to a gene: 10. CDR1 and CDR2 from the germline V gene are SGHTA and FQGTGA. The CDR3 is 13 amino acids. The CDR3 region is CASSPAGQGNYTF. DNA for the CDR3: TGTGCCAGCAGCCCGGCTGGACAGGGCAATTACACCTTC.

The chain combines TRBV18 with TRBJ2-1; TRBD1 is a possible D gene (5 bases). The CDR3 is 14 amino acids. Germline V gene data show CDR1 as KGHSH and CDR2 as LQKENI. Trimming took 2 bases from V and 4 from J, leaving 9 bases between them. This chain's CDR3 is CASSPRQGYNEQFF. CDR3 DNA: TGTGCCAGCTCACCAAGGCAGGGTTACAATGAGCAGTTCTTC.

The chain is built from TRBV6-2 or TRBV6-3 and TRBJ2-1; 10 nucleotides line up with TRBD2. The germline CDR1 and CDR2 sequences are MNHEY and SVGEGT. J was trimmed by 7 bases and V by 0 bases; bases with no gene match: 3. CDR3 size: 15 residues. CDR3 sequence reads: CASSYSGAGGNEQFF. The CDR3 bases are TGTGCCAGCAGTTACTCGGGAGCGGGAGGGAATGAGCAGTTCTTC.

V usage is TRBV14 and J usage is TRBJ1-3; TRBD1 might be the D (5 bases). The CDR3 spans 15 residues. V shed 0 bases and J shed 4 bases, with 10 bases lying between them. Germline V lookup: CDR1 SGHDN, CDR2 FVKESK. The DNA of the CDR3 is TGTGCCAGCAGCCAAGATAACCAGGGAGGAAACACCATATATTTT. It encodes CASSQDNQGGNTIYF. The complete variable domain, with remaining parts taken from reference TRBV14 and TRBJ1-3, reads EAGVTQFPSHSVIEKGQTVTLRCDPISGHDNLYWYRRVMGKEIKFLLHFVKESKQDESGMPNNRFLAERTGGTYSTLKVQPAELEDSGVYFCASSQDNQGGNTIYFGEGSWLTVV.

This clonotype was seen once. The chain employs TRBV29-1 and TRBJ1-1; D remains unclear. Germline V gives CDR1 SQVTM, CDR2 ANQGSEA. Trimming removed 8 bases at V and 4 bases at J, with 14 bases between. The CDR3 length is 12 residues. The CDR3 protein is CSSCAPGTEAFF. In DNA, the CDR3 is TGCAGCTCTTGTGCCCCGGGCACTGAAGCTTTCTTT.

V gene TRBV7-2 combines with J gene TRBJ2-5; no reliable D call. CDR1 is SGHTA and CDR2 is FQGNSA in the germline V gene. V lost 4 bases, J lost 9 bases, and 15 bases lay in between. The CDR3 is 13 residues long. The CDR3 loop reads CASSSPGLGAQYF. Here the CDR3 DNA reads TGTGCCAGCAGCTCCCCGGGCCTTGGGGCCCAGTACTTC.

The chain links TRBV7-2 to TRBJ2-7; possible D gene TRBD2, 6 bases. Germline CDR1 is SGHTA and CDR2 is FQGNSA. Deletions cut 1 base from V and 0 bases from J, with 10 bases between. This CDR3 comprises 15 residues. DNA for the CDR3: TGTGCCAGCAGCTTAGGTCGGGGGAGCTCCTACGAGCAGTACTTC. This codes for CASSLGRGSSYEQYF.

This chain links TRBV5-1 with TRBJ1-2; no clear D gene. Trimming shortened V by 0 bases and J by 4 bases, and 10 bases separated the two germline ends. The CDR3 sequence is 14 residues long. Germline V gene lookup returns CDR1 SGHRS and CDR2 YFSETQ. As DNA, the CDR3 is TGCGCCAGCAGCTTGGAAGGCCAGTCCTATGGCTACACCTTC. Its protein product is CASSLEGQSYGYTF. Combining the CDR3 with reference TRBV5-1 and TRBJ1-2 gives the whole variable domain KAGVTQTPRYLIKTRGQQVTLSCSPISGHRSVSWYQQTPGQGLQFLFEYFSETQRNKGNFPGRFSGRQFSNSRSEMNVSTLELGDSALYLCASSLEGQSYGYTFGSGTRLTVV.

The chain joins TRBV29-1 to TRBJ1-1; D uncertain. This CDR3 region has 13 residues. The V and J ends lost 5 bases and 0 bases respectively, with 10 bases between them. Looked up from germline, CDR1 is SQVTM and CDR2 is ANQGSEA. In DNA, the CDR3 is TGCAGCGTTAAAGGAGTTCTGAACACTGAAGCTTTCTTT. This gives the protein CSVKGVLNTEAFF.

V gene TRBV20-1 combines with J gene TRBJ2-3; D remains unclear. The germline CDR1 and CDR2 sequences are DFQATT and SNEGSKA (reference sequence). CDR3 length: 13 amino acids. The V gene lost 4 bases and the J gene lost 2 bases, with 10 bases spanning the gap. The CDR3 DNA sequence: TGCAGTGCTAACCTTCGGGTCACAGATACGCAGTATTTT. This sequence encodes CSANLRVTDTQYF.

The chain links TRBV20-1 to TRBJ2-7; D perhaps matches TRBD2 (5 bases). The CDR3 sequence is 13 residues long. Trimming stripped 4 bases from V and 0 bases from J, with 10 bases between. CDR1 and CDR2 (germline): DFQATT, SNEGSKA (reference sequence). The CDR3 is CSATGVSSYEQYF. In nucleotides, the CDR3 is TGCAGTGCTACCGGGGTCAGCTCCTACGAGCAGTACTTC.

The rearrangement joins TRBV23-1 to TRBJ2-7, with 7 bases aligning to TRBD1. TRBV23-1 is annotated as an ORF whose role is uncertain. After removal of 5 bases from V and 5 bases from J, the junction contained 6 bases not matched to a gene. This CDR3 has 13 residues. The CDR3 loop reads CASSDRVLDEQYF. CDR3 nucleotides: TGCGCCAGCAGTGACAGGGTTCTGGACGAGCAGTACTTC.

This sequence joins TRBV20-1 and TRBJ1-1; 11 nucleotides match TRBD1. The CDR3 runs to 13 residues. Germline V gene data show CDR1 as DFQATT and CDR2 as SNEGSKA (reference sequence). Trimming cost V 6 bases and J 4 bases; bases outside gene matches: 4. CDR3 amino acids: CSAFGTGGTEAFF. CDR3 sequence (DNA): TGCAGTGCCTTCGGGACAGGGGGCACTGAAGCTTTCTTT.

V usage is TRBV12-3 or TRBV12-4 and J usage is TRBJ2-2; D may be TRBD2 (5 bases). The CDR3 has 14 residues. Trimming took 2 bases from V and 6 from J, leaving 10 bases between them. This chain's CDR3 is CASSLTRFPGELFF. The CDR3 DNA sequence: TGTGCCAGCAGTTTAACTAGATTTCCCGGGGAGCTGTTTTTT.

The rearrangement links TRBV28 to TRBJ2-1, with 8 bases matching TRBD2. CDR1 is MDHEN and CDR2 is SYDVKM in the germline V gene. Trimming took 4 bases from V and 0 from J; bases not matched to a gene: 5. CDR3 length: 16 residues. CDR3 nucleotides: TGTGCCAGCAGTTCGTTAGCGGGGAGCTCCTACAATGAGCAGTTCTTC. Translation gives CASSSLAGSSYNEQFF.

The rearrangement links TRBV14 to TRBJ2-5; D may be TRBD1 or TRBD2 (5 bases each). The CDR3 length is 16 residues. Deletions cut 4 bases from V and 5 bases from J, with 20 bases between. Germline V gene lookup returns CDR1 SGHDN and CDR2 FVKESK. In DNA, the CDR3 is TGTGCCAGCAGCCCGAGAGGGCTAGAGGGGACGGAGACCCAGTACTTC. As protein: CASSPRGLEGTETQYF.

This chain connects TRBV6-2 or TRBV6-3 to TRBJ2-3; no clear D. The CDR3 has 17 amino acids. Germline CDR1 and CDR2: MNHEY and SVGEGT. The V end was cut by 5 bases, the J end by 2 bases, with 20 bases between. CDR3 region: CASSDPLGQALTDTQYF. The CDR3 nucleotides are TGTGCCAGCAGTGATCCCCTTGGGCAAGCCCTCACAGATACGCAGTATTTT.

The V call is TRBV29-1, the J call TRBJ2-5; the D gene is possibly TRBD2 (5 bases). The CDR3 sequence is 13 residues long. V lost 4 bases to trimming and J lost 5 bases, with 14 bases between them. The germline V gene has CDR1 SQVTM and CDR2 ANQGSEA. The CDR3 sequence: CSVVGILKETQYF. CDR3 bases: TGCAGCGTTGTCGGGATCCTCAAGGAGACCCAGTACTTC.

This chain connects TRBV7-9 to TRBJ2-7; perhaps TRBD2 as D (5 bases). From germline, CDR1 is SEHNR and CDR2 FQNEAQ (reference sequence). The V end was cut by 0 bases, the J end by 3 bases, with 15 bases between. The CDR3 consists of 16 residues. The CDR3 loop reads CASSLALRMGVYEQYF. The CDR3 DNA follows: TGTGCCAGCAGCTTAGCGCTAAGAATGGGAGTCTACGAGCAGTACTTC.

The rearrangement links TRBV3-1 to TRBJ2-3; maybe TRBD1 (5 bases). V dropped 2 bases and J dropped 4 bases, with 13 bases sitting between them. The CDR3 totals 15 residues. Germline loops: CDR1 LGHDT, CDR2 YNNKEL (reference sequence). Here the CDR3 DNA reads TGTGCCAGCAGCCAAAAGGGGATAGGGGCAGATACGCAGTATTTT. This gives the protein CASSQKGIGADTQYF.

The chain employs TRBV27 and TRBJ2-5; TRBD2 agrees at 8 bases. The CDR3 loop spans 13 amino acids. V lost 5 bases and J lost 6; bases outside the gene matches: 5. Germline CDR1 is MNHEY and CDR2 is SMNVEV (reference sequence). CDR3 sequence reads: CASSRGGEQTQYF. The DNA for the CDR3 is TGTGCCAGCAGTCGGGGGGGAGAGCAGACCCAGTACTTC.

This rearrangement joins TRBV9 to TRBJ2-1, with a possible D match to TRBD2 (5 bases). The V gene lost 0 bases and the J gene lost 9 bases, with 7 bases spanning the gap. CDR1 and CDR2 (germline): SGDLS, YYNGEE. The CDR3 covers 12 residues. This chain's CDR3 is CASSVVGGEQFF. CDR3 sequence (DNA): TGTGCCAGCAGCGTAGTCGGAGGTGAGCAGTTCTTC. Full variable domain (missing parts from reference TRBV9 and TRBJ2-1): DSGVTQTPKHLITATGQRVTLRCSPRSGDLSVYWYQQSLDQGLQFLIQYYNGEERAKGNILERFSAQQFPDLHSELNLSSLELGDSALYFCASSVVGGEQFFGPGTRLTVL.

The chain is built from TRBV30 and TRBJ1-1; D is ambiguous. In germline, CDR1 is GTSNPN, CDR2 SVGIG (reference sequence). V shed 2 bases and J shed 1 base, with 8 bases lying between them. CDR3 length: 13 amino acids. The CDR3 loop reads CAWSRAENTEAFF. DNA of the CDR3: TGTGCCTGGAGTCGGGCGGAGAACACTGAAGCTTTCTTT. Together with reference TRBV30 and TRBJ1-1, the CDR3 gives the full variable domain: SQTIHQWPATLVQPVGSPLSLECTVEGTSNPNLYWYRQAAGRGLQLLFYSVGIGQISSEVPQNLSASRPQDRQFILSSKKLLLSDSGFYLCAWSRAENTEAFFGQGTRLTVV.

The chain carries TRBV7-2 and TRBJ1-5, with a tentative D call TRBD1 (6 bases). Germline V gives CDR1 SGHTA, CDR2 FQGNSA. V was clipped by 1 base and J by 3 bases, with 13 bases between them. This CDR3 spans 16 amino acids. The CDR3 loop reads CASSLGGTGFNQPQHF. As DNA, the CDR3 is TGTGCCAGCAGCTTAGGGGGCACAGGGTTCAATCAGCCCCAGCATTTT. Supplemented by reference TRBV7-2 and TRBJ1-5, the full variable domain reads GAGVSQSPSNKVTEKGKDVELRCDPISGHTALYWYRQSLGQGLEFLIYFQGNSAPDKSGLPSDRFSAERTGGSVSTLTIQRTQQEDSAVYLCASSLGGTGFNQPQHFGDGTRLSIL.

This chain uses TRBV29-1 with TRBJ1-3, with 11 bases aligning to TRBD1. Germline values: CDR1 SQVTM, CDR2 ANQGSEA. The CDR3 runs 15 residues. Trimming removed 6 bases from V and 3 bases from J; junction bases left unmatched: 7. CDR3 amino acids: CSVWTGGANGNTIYF. CDR3 DNA: TGCAGCGTCTGGACAGGGGGCGCGAATGGAAACACCATATATTTT.

The V gene is TRBV7-9, the J gene TRBJ2-1; TRBD2 matches 7 bases. The CDR3 consists of 16 residues. From germline, CDR1 is SEHNR and CDR2 FQNEAQ (reference sequence). V shed 5 bases, J shed 6 bases, and the junction held 13 bases outside the gene matches. CDR3: CASSRRASGTSNEQFF. DNA for the CDR3: TGTGCCAGCAGCAGACGAGCTAGCGGCACAAGCAATGAGCAGTTCTTC.

The V and J genes are TRBV7-7 and TRBJ2-7, with a weak D call TRBD2 (5 bases). Germline CDR1 and CDR2: SSHAT and FNYEAQ (reference sequence). V was clipped by 5 bases and J by 6 bases, with 14 bases between them. The CDR3 loop spans 13 amino acids. Here the CDR3 reads CASSRPGSSEQYF. The DNA of the CDR3 is TGTGCCAGCAGCCGGCCGGGGAGCTCCGAGCAGTACTTC.

V is TRBV7-9 and J is TRBJ2-7; 8 bases agree with TRBD1. The CDR3 covers 15 residues. V shed 4 bases and J 2 bases; nucleotides not matched to a gene: 7. Germline lookup yields CDR1 SEHNR and CDR2 FQNEAQ (reference sequence). CDR3 nucleotide sequence: TGTGCCAGCAGCTCTTGGACAGGGAAGGCCTACGAGCAGTACTTC. As protein: CASSSWTGKAYEQYF.

The CDR3 reads CASSLPPRYSYNEQFF. CDR3 DNA sequence: TGTGCCAGCAGCCTCCCCCCGCGGTACTCCTACAATGAGCAGTTCTTC. This chain links TRBV7-9 with TRBJ2-1; D ambiguous. Germline assignment: CDR1 SEHNR and CDR2 FQNEAQ (reference sequence). The CDR3 has 16 amino acids. V gave up 5 bases and J gave up 0 bases, with 14 bases separating them.